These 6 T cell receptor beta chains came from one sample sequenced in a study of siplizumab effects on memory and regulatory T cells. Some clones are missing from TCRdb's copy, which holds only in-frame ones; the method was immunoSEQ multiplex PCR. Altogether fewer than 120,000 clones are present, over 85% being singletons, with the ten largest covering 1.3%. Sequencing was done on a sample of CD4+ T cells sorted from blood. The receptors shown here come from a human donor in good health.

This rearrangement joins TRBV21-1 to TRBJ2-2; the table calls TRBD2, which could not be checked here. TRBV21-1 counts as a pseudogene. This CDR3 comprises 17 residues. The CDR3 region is CASSKDGGGANTGELFF. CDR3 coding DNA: TGTGCCAGCAGCAAAGACGGCGGGGGCGCGAACACCGGGGAGCTGTTTTTT.

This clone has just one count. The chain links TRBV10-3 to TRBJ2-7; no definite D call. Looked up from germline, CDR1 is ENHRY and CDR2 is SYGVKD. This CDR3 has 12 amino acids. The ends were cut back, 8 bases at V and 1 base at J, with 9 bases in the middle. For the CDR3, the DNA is TGTGCCATCGGTGGCGCATCCTACGAGCAGTACTTC. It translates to CAIGGASYEQYF.

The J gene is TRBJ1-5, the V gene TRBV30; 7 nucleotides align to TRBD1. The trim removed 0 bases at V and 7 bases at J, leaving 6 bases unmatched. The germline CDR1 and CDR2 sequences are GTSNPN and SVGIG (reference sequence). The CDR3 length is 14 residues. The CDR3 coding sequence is TGTGCCTGGAGTGTTTTGACAGGGCAACAGCCCCAGCATTTT. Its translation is CAWSVLTGQQPQHF.

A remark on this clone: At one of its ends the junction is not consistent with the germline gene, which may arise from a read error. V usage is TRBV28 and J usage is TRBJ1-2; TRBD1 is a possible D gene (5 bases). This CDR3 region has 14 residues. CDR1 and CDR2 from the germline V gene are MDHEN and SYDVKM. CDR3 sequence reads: CASRFAGSEQDRSF. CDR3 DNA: TGTGCCAGCAGGTTTGCAGGGTCAGAGCAAGATCGCTCCTTC.

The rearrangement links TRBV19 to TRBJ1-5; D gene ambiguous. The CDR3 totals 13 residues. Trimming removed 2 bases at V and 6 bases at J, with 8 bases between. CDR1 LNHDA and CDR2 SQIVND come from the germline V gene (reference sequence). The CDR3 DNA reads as TGTGCCAGTAGTATAAGGGTATTTCAGCCCCAGCATTTT. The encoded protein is CASSIRVFQPQHF.

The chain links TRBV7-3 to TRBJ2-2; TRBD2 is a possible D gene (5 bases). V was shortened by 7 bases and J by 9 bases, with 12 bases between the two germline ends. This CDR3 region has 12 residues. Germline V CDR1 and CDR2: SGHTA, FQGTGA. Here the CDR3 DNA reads TGTGCCAGCACCTTCAGGAGGAGGGAGCTGTTTTTT. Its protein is CASTFRRRELFF.